Below, 15 T cell receptor beta chains from the same sample are listed, as sequenced in a study of blood T cell repertoires in COVID-19. This table comes from immunoSEQ multiplex PCR, and its TCRdb copy is limited to in-frame clones, with some not included. In the table there are roughly 200,000 clones, about 90% of which are singletons. The sequenced sample was PBMCs or T cells enriched from blood (not recorded which). These receptors all stem from a man in his thirties or forties who had recovered from COVID-19.

V usage is TRBV30 and J usage is TRBJ1-3, with 9 positions matching TRBD1. This CDR3 contains 16 residues. The J segment lost 0 bases and the V segment lost 6 bases, leaving 9 bases of the junction unmatched. Looked up from germline, CDR1 is GTSNPN and CDR2 is SVGIG (reference sequence). The CDR3 nucleotides are TGTGCCTGCGCCGGGACAGGGAAGAACTCTGGAAACACCATATATTTT. The encoded protein is CACAGTGKNSGNTIYF.

This clone has only one observation. V is TRBV7-9 and J is TRBJ1-4; no clear D. Per the germline V gene, CDR1 is SEHNR and CDR2 is FQNEAQ (reference sequence). V lost 2 bases and J 2 bases, leaving 6 bases between the germline ends. This CDR3 has 14 residues. In nucleotides, the CDR3 is TGTGCCAGCAGCTTATTGTATACTAATGAAAAACTGTTTTTT. Translating it yields CASSLLYTNEKLFF. The full variable domain, with the rest looked up from reference TRBV7-9 and TRBJ1-4, is DTGVSQNPRHKITKRGQNVTFRCDPISEHNRLYWYRQTLGQGPEFLTYFQNEAQLEKSRLLSDRFSAERPKGSFSTLEIQRTEQGDSAMYLCASSLLYTNEKLFFGSGTQLSVL.

The CDR3 is CATSAVLAGAHNEQFF. In DNA, the CDR3 is TGTGCCACCAGTGCGGTCTTAGCGGGCGCACACAATGAGCAGTTCTTC. The chain uses TRBV24-1 and TRBJ2-1; 7 positions agree with TRBD2. V lost 5 bases, J lost 5 bases, and 11 bases stayed unmatched. The length of the CDR3 is 16 residues. Germline V lookup: CDR1 KGHDR, CDR2 SFDVKD.

The chain has TRBV25-1 and TRBJ1-3; D gene unclear. Per the germline V gene, CDR1 is MGHDK and CDR2 is SYGVNS. V lost 4 bases to trimming and J lost 2 bases, with 18 bases between them. The CDR3 has 17 amino acids. CDR3 loop: CASSAKPPDWTGNTIYF. The CDR3 DNA follows: TGTGCCAGCAGTGCCAAACCCCCGGACTGGACTGGAAACACCATATATTTT.

The chain recombines TRBV15 with TRBJ2-2; 14 nucleotides line up with TRBD2. CDR1 and CDR2 (germline): LNHNV, YYDKDF (reference sequence). This CDR3 has 16 residues. V lost 3 bases, J lost 13 bases, and 10 bases stayed unmatched. The CDR3 coding sequence is TGTGCCACCAGCAGCGGGACTAGCGGGAGAGGCCCCGGGCTGTTTTTT. Amino acid sequence: CATSSGTSGRGPGLFF.

The chain joins TRBV3-1 (or the pseudogene TRBV3-2) to TRBJ2-6, with TRBD1 identical over 8 bases. With 4 bases clipped from V and 2 bases from J, the junction kept 16 bases outside the gene matches. The CDR3 totals 20 residues. Looked up from germline, CDR1 is LGHDT and CDR2 is YNNKEL (reference sequence). The CDR3 spells CASSPQDREPLPPGANVLTF. CDR3 DNA sequence: TGTGCCAGCAGCCCCCAGGACAGGGAGCCCCTGCCGCCTGGGGCCAACGTCCTGACTTTC.

This chain connects TRBV5-1 to TRBJ2-5; 14 nucleotides line up with TRBD2. Unmatched junction bases numbered 8, after V lost 4 bases and J lost 3 bases. The CDR3 contains 17 residues. Germline lookup yields CDR1 SGHRS and CDR2 YFSETQ. CDR3 amino acids: CASSPGLAGVEKETQYF. The CDR3 DNA reads as TGCGCCAGCAGCCCGGGACTAGCGGGAGTTGAGAAAGAGACCCAGTACTTC.

The CDR3 loop reads CASSQGQGLRDTQYF. CDR3 nucleotides: TGTGCCAGCAGTCAAGGACAGGGATTAAGAGATACGCAGTATTTT. The V gene is TRBV6-6, the J gene TRBJ2-3; TRBD1 agrees at 8 bases. Germline lookup yields CDR1 MNHNY and CDR2 SVGAGI (reference sequence). After removal of 5 bases from V and 5 bases from J, the junction contained 9 bases not matched to a gene. The CDR3 spans 15 residues.

The chain employs TRBV6-5 and TRBJ1-3, with D perhaps matching TRBD1 (5 bases). V lost 0 bases and J 4 bases, leaving 10 bases between the germline ends. Germline values: CDR1 MNHEY, CDR2 SVGAGI. The CDR3 runs to 15 residues. CDR3 nucleotides: TGTGCCAGCAGTTACTCGGGGGGGGAAGGAAACACCATATATTTT. It translates to CASSYSGGEGNTIYF.

This clone was counted a single time. This chain joins TRBV14 and TRBJ1-2, with D maybe TRBD1 (5 bases). Looked up from germline, CDR1 is SGHDN and CDR2 is FVKESK. The CDR3 runs to 13 residues. Trimming shortened V by 6 bases and J by 4 bases, and 12 bases separated the two germline ends. This chain's CDR3 is CASRLDGGYGYTF. The CDR3 region has the DNA TGTGCCAGCAGACTGGACGGGGGCTATGGCTACACCTTC. The full variable domain, rest sourced from reference TRBV14 and TRBJ1-2, is EAGVTQFPSHSVIEKGQTVTLRCDPISGHDNLYWYRRVMGKEIKFLLHFVKESKQDESGMPNNRFLAERTGGTYSTLKVQPAELEDSGVYFCASRLDGGYGYTFGSGTRLTVV.

The J gene is TRBJ2-3, the V gene TRBV11-2; D call uncertain. Germline lookup yields CDR1 SGHAT and CDR2 FQNNGV. Trimming removed 6 bases at V and 6 bases at J, with 10 bases between. The CDR3 runs 12 residues. The CDR3, as DNA: TGTGCCAGCAGAAGGCCCAGGGATACGCAGTATTTT. This sequence encodes CASRRPRDTQYF.

The chain links TRBV19 to TRBJ2-1; D perhaps matches TRBD2 (6 bases). The V gene lost 4 bases and the J gene lost 0 bases, with 16 bases spanning the gap. Germline V gene data show CDR1 as LNHDA and CDR2 as SQIVND (reference sequence). CDR3 length: 17 residues. CDR3 bases: TGTGCCAGTAGTACGCCCGGCGGGGCGGTCTCCTACAATGAGCAGTTCTTC. The encoded protein is CASSTPGGAVSYNEQFF.

This chain connects TRBV24-1 to TRBJ2-1, with D maybe TRBD1 (5 bases). Germline lookup yields CDR1 KGHDR and CDR2 SFDVKD. The CDR3 consists of 16 residues. V shed 3 bases and J shed 0 bases, with 11 bases lying between them. CDR3 sequence (DNA): TGTGCCACCAGTGATCCGGACACGAACTCCTACAATGAGCAGTTCTTC. Protein product: CATSDPDTNSYNEQFF.

The chain links TRBV7-9 to TRBJ2-3; TRBD2 agrees at 8 bases. V lost 10 bases, J lost 2 bases, and 5 bases stayed unmatched. Germline CDR1 SEHNR, CDR2 FQNEAQ (reference sequence). The CDR3 has 13 residues. The CDR3 spells CATTGGLTDTQYF. CDR3 nucleotide sequence: TGTGCCACTACGGGGGGGCTCACAGATACGCAGTATTTT.

The genes are TRBV6-5 and TRBJ1-1; D is possibly TRBD1 (5 bases). Trimming removed 2 bases at V and 2 bases at J, with 9 bases between. CDR3 length equals 14 residues. CDR1 is MNHEY and CDR2 is SVGAGI in the germline V gene. Here the CDR3 reads CASSYAGDNTEAFF. For the CDR3, the DNA is TGTGCCAGCAGTTACGCGGGGGACAACACTGAAGCTTTCTTT.